These T cell receptor beta chains were read from a single sample in a study of chemoradiotherapy in HPV16-positive cancers. The repertoire was sequenced with immunoSEQ multiplex PCR; TCRdb's copy has only in-frame clones and lacks some. This sample carries about 20,000 clones, 70% to 90% of them seen once, and the ten largest clones take approximately 5.8%. The source was blood, collected from a patient who underwent chemoradiotherapy. The receptors derive from a human donor with HPV-associated anogenital cancer. CDR3s include the opening cysteine and the closing phenylalanine or tryptophan. Fields, in order: D gene, V gene, clone size, J gene, CDR3 protein, CDR3 DNA. D genes are given only for firm matches. The size of a clone is reported for some rows only, either as once, few or many, or as a class for expanded clones.

TRBD1,TRBV11-2,.,TRBJ1-2,CASSAARGQGKYPRGYTF,TGTGCCAGCAGCGCAGCTAGGGGACAGGGAAAATATCCCCGGGGCTACACCTTC
.,TRBV4-1,.,TRBJ1-2,CDSSRVVNRKTYGYTF,TGCGACAGCAGCCGTGTGGTAAACCGAAAGACCTATGGCTACACCTTC
.,TRBV10-1,.,TRBJ1-6,CASSPGVGNSPLHF,TGCGCCAGCAGCCCAGGGGTCGGTAATTCACCCCTCCACTTT
.,TRBV7-4,.,TRBJ1-4,CASSLRIPSSTNEKLFF,TGTGCCAGCAGCCTACGGATCCCGTCGTCGACTAATGAAAAACTGTTTTTT
.,TRBV27,.,TRBJ2-7,CASSYSATYEQYF,TGTGCCAGCAGTTATTCCGCGACCTACGAGCAGTACTTC
.,TRBV5-5,.,TRBJ2-3,CASRSRGSEGDTQYF,TGTGCCAGCCGTTCTCGGGGGTCAGAGGGAGATACGCAGTATTTT
.,TRBV7-2,.,TRBJ1-2,CASSLGGGQSYGYTF,TGTGCCAGCAGCTTAGGTGGGGGGCAGAGCTATGGCTACACCTTC
.,TRBV7-8,.,TRBJ2-6,CASSFSPRVSGANVLTF,TGTGCCAGCAGCTTTAGCCCCAGGGTTTCTGGGGCCAACGTCCTGACTTTC
TRBD2,TRBV7-2,.,TRBJ2-3,CASSQRPSGSTQYF,TGTGCCAGCAGCCAGAGGCCTAGCGGGTCTACGCAGTATTTT
.,TRBV19,once,TRBJ2-1,CASSINQGTYNEQFF,TGTGCCAGTAGTATAAATCAGGGGACCTACAATGAGCAGTTCTTC
.,TRBV10-3,.,TRBJ2-7,CAIGAGLGYEQYF,TGTGCCATCGGGGCGGGCCTGGGATACGAGCAGTACTTC
.,TRBV2,.,TRBJ1-1,CASSEVLDTEAFF,TGTGCCAGCAGTGAAGTATTGGACACTGAAGCTTTCTTT
.,TRBV25-1,medium-sized,TRBJ2-1,CASSGPDEQFF,TGTGCCAGCAGTGGGCCGGATGAGCAGTTCTTC
.,TRBV2,once,TRBJ1-1,CATSKGSLNTEAFF,TGTGCCACCAGTAAGGGGTCCTTGAACACTGAAGCTTTCTTT
.,TRBV7-7,.,TRBJ2-5,CASSTLGGPDETQYF,TGTGCCAGCAGTACTCTGGGGGGCCCGGACGAGACCCAGTACTTC
TRBD2,TRBV27,.,TRBJ2-7,CASKPSTSGVHEQYF,TGTGCCAGCAAACCCTCCACTAGCGGGGTCCACGAGCAGTACTTC
TRBD1,TRBV19,.,TRBJ1-1,CASSIQGAWDTEAFF,TGTGCCAGTAGTATCCAGGGGGCATGGGACACTGAAGCTTTCTTT
.,TRBV12-5,.,TRBJ1-3,CASGPDTGSGNTIYF,TGTGCTAGTGGCCCAGACACTGGCTCTGGAAACACCATATATTTT
TRBD1,TRBV5-1,.,TRBJ1-2,CASSFLPGQGKSQGYTF,TGCGCCAGCAGCTTCCTACCCGGACAGGGGAAAAGTCAAGGCTACACCTTC
TRBD1,TRBV5-4,.,TRBJ2-1,CASSLARQGLSNEQFF,TGTGCCAGCAGCTTGGCACGACAGGGGCTCTCCAATGAGCAGTTCTTC
.,TRBV7-6,.,TRBJ2-7,CASSFRRGSYEQYF,TGTGCCAGCAGCTTCAGGCGGGGCTCCTACGAGCAGTACTTC
.,TRBV30,.,TRBJ1-1,CAWNLGVLGNTEAFF,TGTGCCTGGAACCTGGGGGTCCTTGGGAACACTGAAGCTTTCTTT
.,TRBV5-4,.,TRBJ2-1,CASSLGLGGGNNEQFF,TGTGCCAGCAGCTTGGGTCTTGGCGGAGGGAACAATGAGCAGTTCTTC
.,TRBV10-2,once,TRBJ2-1,CASSGGAINNEQFF,TGCGCCAGCAGTGGAGGGGCCATTAACAATGAGCAGTTCTTC
.,TRBV7-2,once,TRBJ2-3,CASSRDSATDTQYF,TGTGCCAGCAGCCGGGACTCCGCCACAGATACGCAGTATTTT
.,TRBV7-2,.,TRBJ1-2,CASSRGPNYGYTF,TGTGCCAGCAGTCGCGGTCCTAACTATGGCTACACCTTC
.,TRBV2,.,TRBJ1-2,CASSVRTANYGYTF,TGTGCCAGCAGTGTAAGGACGGCTAACTATGGCTACACCTTC
.,TRBV19,.,TRBJ2-3,CASTGSTDTQYF,TGTGCCAGTACGGGTAGCACAGATACGCAGTATTTT
.,TRBV27,.,TRBJ1-1,CASSFWPVNTEAFF,TGTGCCAGCAGTTTTTGGCCGGTGAACACTGAAGCTTTCTTT
.,TRBV7-6,.,TRBJ1-1,CASSLAGGWQKNTEAFF,TGTGCCAGCAGCTTAGCGGGGGGGTGGCAGAAGAACACTGAAGCTTTCTTT
.,TRBV7-6,.,TRBJ2-3,CASSPIEDTQYF,TGTGCCAGCAGCCCGATAGAAGATACGCAGTATTTT
TRBD1,TRBV2,few,TRBJ1-6,CASRARGQNSPLHF,TGTGCCAGCAGGGCCAGGGGGCAGAATTCACCCCTCCACTTT
.,TRBV10-3,.,TRBJ2-1,CAISEAGAGQRNNEQFF,TGTGCCATCAGTGAGGCCGGTGCGGGACAGCGGAACAATGAGCAGTTCTTC
.,TRBV30,.,TRBJ1-2,CAWSERGKGYTF,TGTGCCTGGAGTGAAAGGGGGAAGGGCTACACCTTC
TRBD1,TRBV5-1,.,TRBJ2-1,CASSSGTGSYNEQFF,TGCGCCAGCAGCTCGGGGACAGGGTCCTACAATGAGCAGTTCTTC
.,TRBV9,.,TRBJ1-2,CASSVGTGGYTF,TGTGCCAGCAGCGTAGGAACAGGTGGCTACACCTTC
.,TRBV7-2,once,TRBJ1-4,CASSLGGTVNEKLFF,TGTGCCAGCAGCTTAGGGGGGACTGTTAATGAAAAACTGTTTTTT
TRBD1,TRBV27,.,TRBJ1-1,CASSFAGGMNTEAFF,TGTGCCAGCAGTTTCGCAGGGGGCATGAACACTGAAGCTTTCTTT
.,TRBV5-1,.,TRBJ1-1,CASSSGQNTEAFF,TGCGCCAGCAGCAGCGGACAGAACACTGAAGCTTTCTTT
.,TRBV5-6,.,TRBJ2-5,CASSVNSAPETQYF,TGTGCCAGCAGCGTGAACTCGGCCCCGGAGACCCAGTACTTC
.,TRBV5-1,.,TRBJ1-1,CASSQKGVQAFF,TGCGCCAGCAGTCAGAAAGGGGTGCAGGCTTTCTTT
.,TRBV6-5,few,TRBJ1-1,CASSHRGEGTEAFF,TGTGCCAGCAGCCACCGGGGGGAGGGGACTGAAGCTTTCTTT
TRBD2,TRBV6-1,.,TRBJ2-3,CATDLAGGLDTQYF,TGTGCCACCGACTTAGCGGGGGGGCTAGATACGCAGTATTTT
.,TRBV5-8,.,TRBJ1-1,CASSLRGTEAFF,TGTGCCAGCAGCTTGCGTGGTACTGAAGCTTTCTTT
.,TRBV6-1,once,TRBJ2-3,CASSALFEGTDTQYF,TGTGCCAGCAGTGCCCTCTTCGAGGGTACAGATACGCAGTATTTT
.,TRBV21-1,.,TRBJ1-2,CASTEGHTF,TGTGCCAGCACCGAGGGGCACACCTTC
.,TRBV30,.,TRBJ1-1,CAWSVGHLNTEAFF,TGTGCCTGGAGTGTGGGACACCTGAACACTGAAGCTTTCTTT